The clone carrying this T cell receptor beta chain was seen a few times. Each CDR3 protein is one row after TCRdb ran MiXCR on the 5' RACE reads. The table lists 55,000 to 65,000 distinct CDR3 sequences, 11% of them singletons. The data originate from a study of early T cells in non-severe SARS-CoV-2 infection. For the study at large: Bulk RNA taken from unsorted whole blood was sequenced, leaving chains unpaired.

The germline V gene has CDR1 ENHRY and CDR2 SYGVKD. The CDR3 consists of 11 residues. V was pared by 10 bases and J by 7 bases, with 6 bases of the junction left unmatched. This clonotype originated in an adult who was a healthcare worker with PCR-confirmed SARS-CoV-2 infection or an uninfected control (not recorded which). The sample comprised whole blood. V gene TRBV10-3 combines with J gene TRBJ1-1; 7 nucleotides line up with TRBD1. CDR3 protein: CATRDRVEAFF. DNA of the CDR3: TGTGCCACTAGAGACAGGGTTGAAGCTTTCTTT.